This is a list of T cell receptor beta chains from one sample in a study of PD-L1 blockade in urothelial cancer. Libraries were prepared by immunoSEQ multiplex PCR; TCRdb keeps only in-frame clonotypes and omits some of them. The profile covers under 50,000 clones, with approximately 78% appearing a single time and more than 1.5% taken by the ten largest. The specimen was PBMCs, collected around atezolizumab (anti-PD-L1) treatment. The receptor set was obtained from a man in his forties or fifties with urothelial cancer. Both conserved end residues are part of each CDR3. The order of the fields is J gene, D gene, V gene, clone size, CDR3 protein, CDR3 DNA. The D gene is left open where the match is weak. Clone size is stated in some rows and not others, as once, few, many or a class when expanded.

>TRBJ1-5|NA|TRBV7-9|NA
CASSSQGSNQPQHF
TGTGCCAGCAGCTCACAGGGAAGCAATCAGCCCCAGCATTTT
>TRBJ2-3|TRBD2|TRBV7-7|NA
CASVGRGAPTDTQYF
TGTGCTAGCGTCGGGAGGGGGGCGCCCACAGATACGCAGTATTTT
>TRBJ1-2|TRBD1|TRBV5-5|NA
CASSFYSPRDSSYTF
TGTGCCAGCAGCTTTTATTCCCCCCGGGACAGCAGCTACACCTTC
>TRBJ1-5|TRBD1|TRBV2|NA
CASTTQGINQPQHF
TGTGCCAGCACCACACAGGGGATAAATCAGCCCCAGCATTTT
>TRBJ1-2|TRBD1|TRBV5-1|NA
CASSLGTGAYGYTF
TGCGCCAGCAGCTTGGGGACAGGGGCTTATGGCTACACCTTC
>TRBJ1-1|NA|TRBV27|NA
CASSLREFRSEAFF
TGTGCCAGCAGTTTGCGGGAATTCAGGTCTGAAGCTTTCTTT
>TRBJ1-1|NA|TRBV28|NA
CASNRGGDTEAFF
TGTGCCAGCAATCGCGGAGGGGACACTGAAGCTTTCTTT
>TRBJ2-1|NA|TRBV19|NA
CASSIALNNEQFF
TGTGCCAGTAGTATTGCACTGAACAATGAGCAGTTCTTC
>TRBJ1-2|NA|TRBV5-1|NA
CASSLDEGTYGYTF
TGCGCCAGCAGCTTGGACGAGGGTACCTATGGCTACACCTTC
>TRBJ2-5|TRBD1|TRBV7-9|once
CASSSGQVAQETQYF
TGTGCCAGCAGCTCAGGACAGGTCGCACAAGAGACCCAGTACTTC
>TRBJ1-3|TRBD1|TRBV5-4|few
CASSPGQGTGNTIYF
TGTGCCAGCAGCCCGGGACAGGGGACTGGAAACACCATATATTTT
>TRBJ2-5|TRBD1|TRBV7-3|NA
CASSLTPRQGAEETQYF
TGTGCCAGCAGCTTAACCCCGCGTCAGGGGGCGGAAGAGACCCAGTACTTC
>TRBJ1-1|TRBD1|TRBV6-1|NA
CASSEAGQGSEAFF
TGTGCCAGCAGTGAAGCCGGACAGGGCTCTGAAGCTTTCTTT
>TRBJ2-1|NA|TRBV7-9|NA
CASSLWQDNEQFF
TGTGCCAGCAGCTTGTGGCAGGACAATGAGCAGTTCTTC
>TRBJ2-3|NA|TRBV5-1|NA
CASSLESRRTDTQYF
TGCGCCAGCAGCTTGGAATCCAGGAGGACAGATACGCAGTATTTT
>TRBJ1-3|TRBD1|TRBV6-6|once
CASSDRGKGNTIYF
TGTGCCAGCAGCGACAGGGGCAAAGGAAACACCATATATTTT
>TRBJ1-3|NA|TRBV30|NA
CAWSVQEAMMIYF
TGTGCCTGGAGTGTACAGGAAGCCATGATGATATATTTT
>TRBJ1-4|NA|TRBV7-2|NA
CASSKQGATNEKLFF
TGTGCCAGCAGCAAACAGGGCGCAACTAATGAAAAACTGTTTTTT
>TRBJ2-5|NA|TRBV7-2|NA
CASSPYQETQYF
TGTGCCAGCAGCCCGTACCAAGAGACCCAGTACTTC
>TRBJ2-1|TRBD2|TRBV7-9|NA
CASRARDRGGNEQFF
TGTGCCAGCAGGGCTAGGGACCGGGGGGGCAATGAGCAGTTCTTC
>TRBJ2-3|TRBD2|TRBV9|NA
CASSNSPSGRASDTQYF
TGTGCCAGCAGCAACTCCCCTAGCGGGAGGGCCTCAGATACGCAGTATTTT
>TRBJ2-1|NA|TRBV28|NA
CASSLGGTQHNEQFF
TGTGCCAGCAGTTTGGGCGGGACTCAACACAATGAGCAGTTCTTC
>TRBJ1-4|TRBD1|TRBV19|few
CASHLPKGAGNEKLFF
TGTGCCAGTCACTTACCCAAGGGGGCTGGTAATGAAAAACTGTTTTTT
>TRBJ2-5|NA|TRBV21-1|NA
CASRGDRGQKTQYF
TGTGCCAGCAGAGGGGACAGGGGGCAGAAGACCCAGTACTTC
>TRBJ2-7|NA|TRBV5-5|NA
CASSSVYEQYF
TGTGCCAGCAGCTCAGTCTACGAGCAGTACTTC
>TRBJ1-5|TRBD1|TRBV10-2|NA
CASKDRGSNQPQHF
TGCGCCAGCAAAGACAGGGGGTCCAATCAGCCCCAGCATTTT
>TRBJ1-5|TRBD1|TRBV2|NA
CASKQGPTGGNQPQHF
TGTGCCAGCAAGCAGGGCCCGACAGGGGGCAATCAGCCCCAGCATTTT
>TRBJ2-7|NA|TRBV2|NA
CASSPSYEQYF
TGTGCCAGCAGCCCGAGCTACGAGCAGTACTTC
>TRBJ2-7|TRBD2|TRBV7-9|NA
CASSLAGDSGEQYF
TGTGCCAGCAGCTTGGCGGGAGATTCCGGCGAGCAGTACTTC
>TRBJ1-2|TRBD1|TRBV7-8|few
CASSLGQGIDYGYTF
TGTGCCAGCAGCCTAGGACAGGGGATCGACTATGGCTACACCTTC
>TRBJ2-3|TRBD2|TRBV6-6|NA
CASQASGGARVTQYF
TGTGCCAGCCAGGCTAGCGGGGGGGCAAGGGTTACGCAGTATTTT
>TRBJ2-1|TRBD2|TRBV30|NA
CAWRLAGGYEQFF
TGTGCCTGGAGACTAGCGGGAGGTTATGAGCAGTTCTTC
>TRBJ1-3|TRBD1|TRBV5-8|once
CASSTRTGPNSGNTIYF
TGTGCCAGCAGCACGAGGACAGGACCCAACTCTGGGAACACCATATATTTT